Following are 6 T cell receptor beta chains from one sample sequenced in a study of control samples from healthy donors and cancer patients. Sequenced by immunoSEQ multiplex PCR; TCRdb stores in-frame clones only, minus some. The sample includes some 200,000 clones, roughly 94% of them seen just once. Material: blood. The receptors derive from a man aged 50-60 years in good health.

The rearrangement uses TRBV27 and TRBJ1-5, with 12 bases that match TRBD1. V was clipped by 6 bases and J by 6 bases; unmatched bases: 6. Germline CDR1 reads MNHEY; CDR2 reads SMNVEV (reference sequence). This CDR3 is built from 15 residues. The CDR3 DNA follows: TGTGCCAGCAGGGGGACAGGGGGCGCCGTTCAGCCCCAGCATTTT. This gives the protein CASRGTGGAVQPQHF.

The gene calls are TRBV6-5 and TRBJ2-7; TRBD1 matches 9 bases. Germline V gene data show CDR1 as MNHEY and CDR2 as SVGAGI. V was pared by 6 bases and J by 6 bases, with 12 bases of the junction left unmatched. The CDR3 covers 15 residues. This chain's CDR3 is CASRRDRVVYREQYV. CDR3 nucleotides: TGTGCCAGCAGGAGGGACAGGGTGGTGTACCGCGAGCAGTACGTC.

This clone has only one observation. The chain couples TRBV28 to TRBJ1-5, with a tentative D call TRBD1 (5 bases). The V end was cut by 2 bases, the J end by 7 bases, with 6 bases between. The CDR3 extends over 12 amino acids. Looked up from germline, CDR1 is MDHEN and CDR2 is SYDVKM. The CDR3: CASSLQGQPQHF. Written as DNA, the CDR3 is TGTGCCAGCAGTTTACAGGGCCAGCCCCAGCATTTT.

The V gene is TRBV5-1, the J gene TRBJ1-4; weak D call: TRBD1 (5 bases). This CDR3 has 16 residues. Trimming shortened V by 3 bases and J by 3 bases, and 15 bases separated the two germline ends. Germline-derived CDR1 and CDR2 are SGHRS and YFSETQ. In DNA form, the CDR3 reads TGCGCCAGCAGCTCCGGGCGGGGGGGTTCTAATGAAAAACTGTTTTTT. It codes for CASSSGRGGSNEKLFF. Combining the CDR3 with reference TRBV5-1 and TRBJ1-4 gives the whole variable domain KAGVTQTPRYLIKTRGQQVTLSCSPISGHRSVSWYQQTPGQGLQFLFEYFSETQRNKGNFPGRFSGRQFSNSRSEMNVSTLELGDSALYLCASSSGRGGSNEKLFFGSGTQLSVL.

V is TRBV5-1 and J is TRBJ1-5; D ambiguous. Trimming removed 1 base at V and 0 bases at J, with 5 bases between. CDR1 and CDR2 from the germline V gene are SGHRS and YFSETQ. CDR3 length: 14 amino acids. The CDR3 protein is CASSLLPSNQPQHF. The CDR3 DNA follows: TGCGCCAGCAGCTTGCTACCTAGCAATCAGCCCCAGCATTTT. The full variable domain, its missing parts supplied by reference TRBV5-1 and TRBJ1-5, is KAGVTQTPRYLIKTRGQQVTLSCSPISGHRSVSWYQQTPGQGLQFLFEYFSETQRNKGNFPGRFSGRQFSNSRSEMNVSTLELGDSALYLCASSLLPSNQPQHFGDGTRLSIL.

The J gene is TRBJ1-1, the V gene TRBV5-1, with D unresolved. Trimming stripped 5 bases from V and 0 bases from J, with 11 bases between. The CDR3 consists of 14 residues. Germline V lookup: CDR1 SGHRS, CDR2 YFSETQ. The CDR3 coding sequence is TGCGCCAGCAGGGTGGCAGACCTGAACACTGAAGCTTTCTTT. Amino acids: CASRVADLNTEAFF.